A single sample gave rise to the 9 T cell receptor beta chains below, sequenced in a study of blood T cell repertoires in COVID-19. Some clones are missing from TCRdb's copy, which holds only in-frame ones; the method was immunoSEQ multiplex PCR. Here the sample spans tens of thousands of clones, 88% being singletons. The sequencing sample was made of peripheral blood. The source of these receptors is a man aged 50 or older with active COVID-19.

This sequence joins TRBV5-1 and TRBJ1-2; 8 nucleotides match TRBD1. The V segment lost 1 base and the J segment 7 bases; nucleotides outside the gene matches: 6. Per the germline V gene, CDR1 is SGHRS and CDR2 is YFSETQ. The CDR3 contains 14 residues. CDR3 protein: CASSLRQGALGYTF. The CDR3 bases are TGCGCCAGCAGCTTGAGGCAGGGGGCGCTTGGCTACACCTTC.

The rearrangement uses TRBV11-3 and TRBJ1-6, with a possible D match to TRBD1 (5 bases). This CDR3 comprises 14 residues. Germline CDR1 and CDR2: SGHNT and YENEEA. Trimming stripped 6 bases from V and 7 bases from J, with 13 bases between. CDR3: CASSGGAGNSPLHF. The CDR3 DNA reads TGTGCCAGCAGTGGCGGGGCAGGGAATTCACCCCTCCACTTT. The variable domain in full, with the rest retrieved from reference TRBV11-3 and TRBJ1-6, is EAGVVQSPRYKIIEKKQPVAFWCNPISGHNTLYWYLQNLGQGPELLIRYENEEAVDDSQLPKDRFSAERLKGVDSTLKIQPAELGDSAVYLCASSGGAGNSPLHFGNGTRLTVT.

The V gene is TRBV3-1 (or the pseudogene TRBV3-2), the J gene TRBJ2-4; 8 nucleotides line up with TRBD2. The V segment lost 3 bases and the J segment 6 bases; nucleotides outside the gene matches: 4. From germline, CDR1 is LGHDT and CDR2 YNNKEL (reference sequence). The CDR3 length is 14 residues. This CDR3 reads CASSHKLAVNIQYF. The CDR3 region has the DNA TGTGCCAGCAGCCACAAACTAGCGGTAAACATTCAGTACTTC.

The CDR3 sequence is CASSFRQAYTEAFF. The CDR3 nucleotides are TGTGCCAGCAGCTTCAGACAGGCCTACACTGAAGCTTTCTTT. The V and J genes are TRBV7-9 and TRBJ1-1; D may be TRBD1 (6 bases). The CDR3 has 14 amino acids. The V end was cut by 3 bases, the J end by 3 bases, with 11 bases between. Germline V gene sequence: CDR1 SEHNR, CDR2 FQNEAQ (reference sequence).

J is TRBJ2-1 and V is TRBV6-6, with 10 bases fitting TRBD2. CDR1 and CDR2 from the germline V gene are MNHNY and SVGAGI (reference sequence). Trimming at V came to 6 bases and at J to 7 bases, leaving 12 bases not matched to a gene. The CDR3 spans 16 residues. CDR3 nucleotides: TGTGCCAGCAGCGGCGAATTGGGACTAGCGAGAAATGAGCAGTTCTTC. This gives the protein CASSGELGLARNEQFF.

V usage is TRBV27 and J usage is TRBJ1-2; D is uncertain. The CDR3 runs 13 residues. With 1 base removed from V and 8 bases from J, the gap between germline ends came to 11 bases. CDR1 and CDR2 from the germline V gene are MNHEY and SMNVEV (reference sequence). CDR3 residues: CASSLYPGRGYTF. CDR3 sequence (DNA): TGTGCCAGCAGTTTATATCCGGGTCGGGGCTACACCTTC.

The genes are TRBV28 and TRBJ2-3; 8 bases fit TRBD2. Per the germline V gene, CDR1 is MDHEN and CDR2 is SYDVKM. Trimming removed 7 bases from V and 6 bases from J; junction bases left unmatched: 6. The CDR3 length is 13 residues. CDR3 region: CASTGGGADTQYF. CDR3 coding DNA: TGTGCCAGCACGGGGGGGGGCGCCGATACGCAGTATTTT.

The V call is TRBV9, the J call TRBJ2-4, with a possible D match to TRBD2 (6 bases). V lost 6 bases to trimming and J lost 8 bases, with 15 bases between them. From germline, CDR1 is SGDLS and CDR2 YYNGEE. The CDR3 is 13 residues long. CDR3 residues: CASTGGGSDIQYF. In DNA, the CDR3 is TGTGCCAGCACCGGTGGGGGGTCGGACATTCAGTACTTC.

V is TRBV18 and J is TRBJ2-3; 9 bases are shared with TRBD1. This CDR3 is 14 amino acids long. Germline CDR1 and CDR2: KGHSH and LQKENI. V was clipped by 2 bases and J by 4 bases; unmatched bases: 1. CDR3 DNA sequence: TGTGCCAGCTCACCAAGACAGGGGGCAGATACGCAGTATTTT. Its protein is CASSPRQGADTQYF. The complete variable domain, with remaining parts taken from reference TRBV18 and TRBJ2-3, reads NAGVMQNPRHLVRRRGQEARLRCSPMKGHSHVYWYRQLPEEGLKFMVYLQKENIIDESGMPKERFSAEFPKEGPSILRIQQVVRGDSAAYFCASSPRQGADTQYFGPGTRLTVL.